One sample yielded the 29 T cell receptor beta chains listed below, sequenced in a study of long-term antiretroviral therapy in people with HIV. Researchers report immunoSEQ v3.0 was run at survey level. The repertoire was sequenced with immunoSEQ multiplex PCR; TCRdb's copy has only in-frame clones and lacks some. The table shows 30,000 to 40,000 clones, with 80% to 90% occurring only once. Here the sequenced sample was unsorted PBMCs, taken 2.2 years after starting antiretroviral therapy. The receptors derive from a man between 18 and 35 years old with HIV.

This clone is a singleton in its sample. The V gene is TRBV6-5, the J gene TRBJ2-3, with TRBD1 matching over 8 bases. Germline loops: CDR1 MNHEY, CDR2 SVGAGI. This CDR3 has 15 amino acids. V lost 7 bases, J lost 2 bases, and 8 bases stayed unmatched. CDR3 region: CASKSWTGTTDTQYF. The CDR3 coding sequence is TGTGCCAGCAAATCCTGGACAGGGACCACAGATACGCAGTATTTT.

This sequence joins TRBV30 and TRBJ2-7; 8 nucleotides align to TRBD2. Germline assignment: CDR1 GTSNPN and CDR2 SVGIG (reference sequence). V lost 7 bases to trimming and J lost 2 bases; unmatched junction nucleotides: 7. This CDR3 contains 13 residues. CDR3 in DNA: TGTGCCTCAGAGACTAGCGTGACCTACGAGCAGTACTTC. Its translation is CASETSVTYEQYF.

The gene calls are TRBV9 and TRBJ1-6, with a possible D match to TRBD1 (6 bases). Deletions cut 4 bases from V and 7 bases from J, with 15 bases between. Germline V lookup: CDR1 SGDLS, CDR2 YYNGEE. CDR3 size: 15 residues. The CDR3 sequence: CASSPQGQGNSPLHF. In DNA form, the CDR3 reads TGTGCCAGCAGCCCCCAGGGGCAGGGGAATTCACCCCTCCACTTT. The variable domain in full, with the rest retrieved from reference TRBV9 and TRBJ1-6, is DSGVTQTPKHLITATGQRVTLRCSPRSGDLSVYWYQQSLDQGLQFLIQYYNGEERAKGNILERFSAQQFPDLHSELNLSSLELGDSALYFCASSPQGQGNSPLHFGNGTRLTVT.

This chain connects TRBV7-8 to TRBJ1-1; possibly TRBD1 for D (5 bases). CDR1 is SGHVS and CDR2 is FQNEAQ in the germline V gene. CDR3 length: 16 amino acids. V lost 1 base and J 4 bases, leaving 16 bases between the germline ends. CDR3 amino acids: CASSLVGRQSFTEAFF. The DNA for the CDR3 is TGTGCCAGCAGCTTAGTGGGTAGACAGTCCTTCACTGAAGCTTTCTTT.

The chain carries TRBV7-9 and TRBJ2-7; tentatively, D is TRBD2 (6 bases). The germline V gene encodes CDR1 SEHNR and CDR2 FQNEAQ (reference sequence). This CDR3 contains 15 residues. The germline V and J ends were trimmed by 4 bases and 3 bases, with 16 bases remaining between them. The CDR3, as DNA: TGTGCCAGCAGCTCGTCCCGGGACTTTTACTACGAGCAGTACTTC. It translates to CASSSSRDFYYEQYF.

The CDR3 nucleotides read TGCGCCAGCAGCCAAGACAGGGGGAACACCGGGGAGCTGTTTTTT. It codes for CASSQDRGNTGELFF. This chain joins TRBV4-1 and TRBJ2-2; tentative D call: TRBD1 (6 bases). The V gene's germline CDR1 is MGHRA and CDR2 YSYEKL. The CDR3 has 15 amino acids. Between the trimmed V and J ends, which lost 0 bases and 1 base, there was a span of 6 bases.

This clone was seen a single time. J is TRBJ2-1 and V is TRBV10-3; perhaps TRBD2 as D (7 bases). V was cut by 0 bases and J by 1 base, with 10 bases left in between. The CDR3 runs 16 residues. CDR1 ENHRY and CDR2 SYGVKD come from the germline V gene. CDR3 residues: CAISESRGGSYNEQFF. The CDR3 bases are TGTGCCATCAGTGAGTCGAGGGGGGGTTCCTACAATGAGCAGTTCTTC.

J is TRBJ2-7 and V is TRBV19; 8 bases line up with TRBD2. This CDR3 region has 13 residues. Germline V gene data show CDR1 as LNHDA and CDR2 as SQIVND (reference sequence). J was trimmed by 3 bases and V by 4 bases; bases with no gene match: 2. The CDR3 nucleotides are TGTGCCAGTAGTAGCGGGAGGAGCTACGAGCAGTACTTC. Its protein product is CASSSGRSYEQYF. Looking up the rest from reference TRBV19 and TRBJ2-7 gives the full variable domain: DGGITQSPKYLFRKEGQNVTLSCEQNLNHDAMYWYRQDPGQGLRLIYYSQIVNDFQKGDIAEGYSVSREKKESFPLTVTSAQKNPTAFYLCASSSGRSYEQYFGPGTRLTVT.

This rearrangement joins TRBV19 to TRBJ2-2; possibly TRBD1 for D (5 bases). This CDR3 has 13 residues. The germline V and J ends were trimmed by 6 bases and 5 bases, with 10 bases remaining between them. From germline, CDR1 is LNHDA and CDR2 SQIVND (reference sequence). CDR3 nucleotide sequence: TGTGCCAGTAGGAAGGCAGGGACCGGGGAGCTGTTTTTT. It translates to CASRKAGTGELFF.

This clone was recorded only once. The chain carries TRBV19 and TRBJ2-7; 9 positions match TRBD1. Germline CDR1 is LNHDA and CDR2 is SQIVND (reference sequence). The CDR3 consists of 15 residues. V shed 4 bases and J 1 base; nucleotides not matched to a gene: 5. CDR3 in amino acids: CASSRGDRVSYEQYF. The CDR3 coding sequence is TGTGCCAGTAGTAGGGGGGACAGGGTTTCCTACGAGCAGTACTTC. The whole variable domain, filled in from reference TRBV19 and TRBJ2-7, reads DGGITQSPKYLFRKEGQNVTLSCEQNLNHDAMYWYRQDPGQGLRLIYYSQIVNDFQKGDIAEGYSVSREKKESFPLTVTSAQKNPTAFYLCASSRGDRVSYEQYFGPGTRLTVT.

V is TRBV6-1 and J is TRBJ1-2; 7 bases match TRBD1. The J segment lost 4 bases and the V segment lost 6 bases, leaving 8 bases of the junction unmatched. Per germline, CDR1 MNHNS and CDR2 SASEGT. The CDR3 is 14 residues long. The CDR3 is CASRGGGGLYGYTF. The CDR3 DNA follows: TGTGCCAGCAGAGGGGGCGGGGGGCTCTATGGCTACACCTTC.

The rearrangement joins TRBV5-6 to TRBJ2-5; 11 bases match TRBD2. Germline assignment: CDR1 SGHDT and CDR2 YYEEEE. The junction had 11 bases not matched to a gene; V was cut back by 0 bases and J by 7 bases. The CDR3 is 17 residues long. The CDR3 DNA reads as TGTGCCAGCAGCTTGGTCACTAGCGGGGGTCGCGGGGGGACCCAGTACTTC. It yields the protein CASSLVTSGGRGGTQYF.

V usage is TRBV30 and J usage is TRBJ1-3; D ambiguous. V lost 2 bases and J 0 bases, leaving 5 bases between the germline ends. The germline CDR1 and CDR2 sequences are GTSNPN and SVGIG (reference sequence). The CDR3 has 13 residues. The CDR3 DNA reads as TGTGCCTGGAGTCTGGGCTCTGGAAACACCATATATTTT. Its protein is CAWSLGSGNTIYF.

This clone was seen just once. The genes are TRBV10-3 and TRBJ2-1, with 7 bases matching TRBD1. CDR1 and CDR2 from the germline V gene are ENHRY and SYGVKD. Losses at the gene ends were 5 bases for V and 7 bases for J; bases not matched to a gene: 2. The CDR3 sequence is 12 residues long. CDR3 DNA sequence: TGTGCCATCAGTACGACAGGGAATGAGCAGTTCTTC. Amino acids: CAISTTGNEQFF.

The chain uses TRBV6-4 and TRBJ2-3, with D perhaps given as TRBD1 or TRBD2 (5 bases each). This CDR3 is built from 16 residues. Trimming removed 3 bases at V and 4 bases at J, with 17 bases between. Germline lookup yields CDR1 MRHNA and CDR2 SNTAGT. This chain's CDR3 is CASSDGDARSADTQYF. CDR3 nucleotides: TGTGCCAGCAGTGATGGGGACGCCCGTTCGGCAGATACGCAGTATTTT.

The rearrangement uses TRBV10-1 and TRBJ2-7; D is undetermined. Per the germline V gene, CDR1 is WNHNN and CDR2 is SYGVQD (reference sequence). This CDR3 has 11 residues. Deletions cut 6 bases from V and 3 bases from J, with 6 bases between. In DNA form, the CDR3 reads TGCGCCAGCAGCGATGGCTACGAGCAGTACTTC. Encoded protein: CASSDGYEQYF.

The rearrangement uses TRBV9 and TRBJ1-2; maybe TRBD1 (6 bases). The V and J ends lost 3 bases and 5 bases respectively, with 8 bases between them. The CDR3 length is 12 residues. Germline V gene lookup returns CDR1 SGDLS and CDR2 YYNGEE. The CDR3: CASSGGAYGYTF. The CDR3 DNA sequence: TGTGCCAGCAGCGGGGGGGCTTATGGCTACACCTTC.

V and J are TRBV7-3 and TRBJ2-1, with 7 bases aligning to TRBD2. The V and J ends lost 4 bases and 3 bases, in that order; junction bases with no gene match: 0. Germline CDR1 is SGHTA and CDR2 is FQGTGA. The CDR3 covers 13 residues. CDR3 sequence reads: CASSWTSYNEQFF. CDR3 nucleotides: TGTGCCAGCAGCTGGACTAGCTACAATGAGCAGTTCTTC.

The genes are TRBV6-1 and TRBJ2-7; D uncertain. Germline CDR1 is MNHNS and CDR2 is SASEGT. CDR3 length: 13 amino acids. The V and J ends lost 2 bases and 3 bases respectively, with 8 bases between them. CDR3 in DNA: TGTGCCAGCAGTGAAACCGGTCACTACGAGCAGTACTTC. It translates to CASSETGHYEQYF.

This rearrangement joins TRBV19 to TRBJ1-1; weak D call: TRBD1 (5 bases). The V gene lost 1 base and the J gene lost 4 bases, with 13 bases spanning the gap. Per germline, CDR1 LNHDA and CDR2 SQIVND (reference sequence). The CDR3 is 15 amino acids. CDR3 bases: TGTGCCAGTAGTATAGTAGGGGCAGGGAGCACTGAAGCTTTCTTT. It translates to CASSIVGAGSTEAFF.

This sequence joins TRBV11-2 and TRBJ2-1; no firm D call. This CDR3 has 15 residues. Trimming removed 6 bases from V and 3 bases from J, with 15 bases in between. Germline V CDR1 and CDR2: SGHAT, FQNNGV. Here the CDR3 DNA reads TGTGCCAGCAGTCCCGACTCCAAATTCTACAATGAGCAGTTCTTC. Translation: CASSPDSKFYNEQFF. The full variable domain, in which reference TRBV11-2 and TRBJ2-1 provide the parts outside the CDR3, is EAGVAQSPRYKIIEKRQSVAFWCNPISGHATLYWYQQILGQGPKLLIQFQNNGVVDDSQLPKDRFSAERLKGVDSTLKIQPAKLEDSAVYLCASSPDSKFYNEQFFGPGTRLTVL.

V usage is TRBV6-6 and J usage is TRBJ1-5, with D possibly being TRBD1 (5 bases). Germline V gives CDR1 MNHNY, CDR2 SVGAGI (reference sequence). Trimming pared 6 bases from V and 5 bases from J, leaving 11 bases between. This CDR3 comprises 13 residues. The CDR3 region has the DNA TGTGCCAGCAGCTGGGACCAAGATCAGCCCCAGCATTTT. This codes for CASSWDQDQPQHF.

The V call is TRBV4-2, the J call TRBJ2-6; D uncertain. Germline values: CDR1 LGHNA, CDR2 YNFKEQ. V was trimmed by 3 bases and J by 0 bases, leaving 12 bases between them. There are 17 residues in the CDR3. The CDR3 coding sequence is TGTGCCAGCAGCCAGGCCCACGGTGGCTCTGGGGCCAACGTCCTGACTTTC. Translation gives CASSQAHGGSGANVLTF.

This clone was seen more than once but under ten times. This rearrangement joins TRBV4-3 to TRBJ2-7; 8 positions match TRBD2. Germline V lookup: CDR1 LGHNA, CDR2 YSLEER. With 2 bases clipped from V and 0 bases from J, the junction kept 9 bases outside the gene matches. There are 17 residues in the CDR3. Here the CDR3 DNA reads TGCGCCAGCAGCCAATATTTAGCGGGGACGAACTCCTACGAGCAGTACTTC. Amino acid sequence: CASSQYLAGTNSYEQYF.

This clone was counted a few times. The gene calls are TRBV7-9 and TRBJ1-1, with 9 positions matching TRBD1. The CDR3 is 14 amino acids. Looked up from germline, CDR1 is SEHNR and CDR2 is FQNEAQ (reference sequence). Trimming at V came to 4 bases and at J to 1 base, leaving 1 base not matched to a gene. The CDR3 DNA reads TGTGCCAGCAGCTCGGGACAGGGGAACACTGAAGCTTTCTTT. It yields the protein CASSSGQGNTEAFF.

The chain is built from TRBV30 and TRBJ1-1, with a weak D call TRBD1 (5 bases). The CDR3 has 14 amino acids. The V end lost 0 bases, the J end lost 4 bases, and 12 bases lay between the germline ends. Looked up from germline, CDR1 is GTSNPN and CDR2 is SVGIG (reference sequence). The CDR3 nucleotides read TGTGCCTGGAGTGTACCAGGGCTGGGCACTGAAGCTTTCTTT. The encoded protein is CAWSVPGLGTEAFF. The full variable domain, its missing parts supplied by reference TRBV30 and TRBJ1-1, is SQTIHQWPATLVQPVGSPLSLECTVEGTSNPNLYWYRQAAGRGLQLLFYSVGIGQISSEVPQNLSASRPQDRQFILSSKKLLLSDSGFYLCAWSVPGLGTEAFFGQGTRLTVV.

V usage is TRBV19 and J usage is TRBJ1-5, with 8 nucleotides matching TRBD1. Germline CDR1 is LNHDA and CDR2 is SQIVND (reference sequence). Trimming removed 10 bases from V and 2 bases from J; junction bases left unmatched: 10. The CDR3 covers 15 residues. DNA of the CDR3: TGTGCCACCAAAACAGGGGGTAGCGGCAATCAGCCCCAGCATTTT. Translating it yields CATKTGGSGNQPQHF.

In this sample, this clone turned up once. The V call is TRBV7-2, the J call TRBJ2-5, with D tentatively TRBD2 (5 bases). V was trimmed by 1 base and J by 2 bases, leaving 14 bases between them. The germline V gene has CDR1 SGHTA and CDR2 FQGNSA. This CDR3 region has 16 residues. CDR3 nucleotides: TGTGCCAGCAGCTTAGGTGCCAGGAGCGGACAAGAGACCCAGTACTTC. Amino acid sequence: CASSLGARSGQETQYF.

The chain employs TRBV4-3 and TRBJ2-1, with 11 bases identical to TRBD1. This CDR3 has 16 residues. J lost 7 bases, V lost 0 bases, and 5 bases had no gene match. CDR1 and CDR2 from the germline V gene are LGHNA and YSLEER. The CDR3 nucleotides are TGCGCCAGCAGCCAAGATTCGGGACAGGGGGGGAATGAGCAGTTCTTC. The encoded protein is CASSQDSGQGGNEQFF.